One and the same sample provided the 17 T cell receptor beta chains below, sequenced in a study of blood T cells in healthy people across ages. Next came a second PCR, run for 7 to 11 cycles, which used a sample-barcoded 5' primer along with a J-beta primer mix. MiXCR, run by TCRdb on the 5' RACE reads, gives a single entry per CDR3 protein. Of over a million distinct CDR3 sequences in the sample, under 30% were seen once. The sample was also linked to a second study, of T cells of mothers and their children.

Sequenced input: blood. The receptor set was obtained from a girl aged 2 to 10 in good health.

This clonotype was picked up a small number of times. The chain's CDR3 is CASSWGQSADTQYF. In nucleotides, the CDR3 is TGTGCCAGCAGCTGGGGCCAGTCGGCAGATACGCAGTATTTT. This rearrangement joins TRBV7-3 to TRBJ2-3, with D tentatively TRBD1 (5 bases). The CDR3 has 14 residues. The germline V and J ends were trimmed by 4 bases and 4 bases, with 12 bases remaining between them. Looked up from germline, CDR1 is SGHTA and CDR2 is FQGTGA. Full variable domain (rest looked up from reference TRBV7-3 and TRBJ2-3): GAGVSQTPSNKVTEKGKYVELRCDPISGHTALYWYRQSLGQGPEFLIYFQGTGAADDSGLPNDRFFAVRPEGSVSTLKIQRTERGDSAVYLCASSWGQSADTQYFGPGTRLTVL.

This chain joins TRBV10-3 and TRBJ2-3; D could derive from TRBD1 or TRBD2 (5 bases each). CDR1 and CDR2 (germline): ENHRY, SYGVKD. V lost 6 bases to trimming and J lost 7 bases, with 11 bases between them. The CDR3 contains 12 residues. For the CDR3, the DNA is TGTGCCATCAGCGAGGGGCAGCATACGCAGTATTTT. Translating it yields CAISEGQHTQYF.

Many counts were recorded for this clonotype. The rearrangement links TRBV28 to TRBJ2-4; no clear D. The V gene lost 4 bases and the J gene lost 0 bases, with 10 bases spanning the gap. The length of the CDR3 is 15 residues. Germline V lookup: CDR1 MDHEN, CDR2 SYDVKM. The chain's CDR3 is CASSWSKLAKNIQYF. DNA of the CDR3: TGTGCCAGCAGTTGGAGTAAACTAGCCAAAAACATTCAGTACTTC.

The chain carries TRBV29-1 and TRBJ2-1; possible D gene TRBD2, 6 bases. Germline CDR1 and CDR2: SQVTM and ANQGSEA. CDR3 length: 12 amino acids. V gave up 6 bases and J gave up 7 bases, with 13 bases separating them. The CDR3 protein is CSVNSGLNEQFF. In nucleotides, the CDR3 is TGCAGCGTGAATAGCGGTTTGAATGAGCAGTTCTTC.

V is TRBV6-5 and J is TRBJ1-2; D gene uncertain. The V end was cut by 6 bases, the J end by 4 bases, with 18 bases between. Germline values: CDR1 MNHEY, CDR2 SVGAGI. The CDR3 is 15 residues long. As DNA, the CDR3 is TGTGCCAGCAGAGTCGAGGACGGCTCCCCCTATGGCTACACCTTC. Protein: CASRVEDGSPYGYTF.

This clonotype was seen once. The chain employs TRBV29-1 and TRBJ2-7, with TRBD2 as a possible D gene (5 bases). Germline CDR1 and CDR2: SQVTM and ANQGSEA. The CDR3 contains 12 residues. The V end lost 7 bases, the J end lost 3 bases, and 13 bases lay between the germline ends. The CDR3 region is CSAGLNGYEQYF. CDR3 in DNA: TGCAGCGCTGGACTGAACGGCTACGAGCAGTACTTC.

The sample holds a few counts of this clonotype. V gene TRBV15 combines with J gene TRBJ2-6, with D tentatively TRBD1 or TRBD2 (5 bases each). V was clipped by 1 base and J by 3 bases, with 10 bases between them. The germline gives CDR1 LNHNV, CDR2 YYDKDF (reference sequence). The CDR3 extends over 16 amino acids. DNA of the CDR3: TGTGCCACCAGCAGAGGCCTGGGGGTTGGGGCCAACGTCCTGACTTTC. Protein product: CATSRGLGVGANVLTF.

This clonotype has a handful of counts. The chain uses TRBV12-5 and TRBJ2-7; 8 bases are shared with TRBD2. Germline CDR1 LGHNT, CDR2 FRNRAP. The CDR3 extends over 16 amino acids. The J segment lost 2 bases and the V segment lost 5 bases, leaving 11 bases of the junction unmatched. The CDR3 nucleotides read TGTGCTAGTGGTGCCCCTGAGCGGGGGCTCCCCTACGAGCAGTACTTC. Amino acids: CASGAPERGLPYEQYF.

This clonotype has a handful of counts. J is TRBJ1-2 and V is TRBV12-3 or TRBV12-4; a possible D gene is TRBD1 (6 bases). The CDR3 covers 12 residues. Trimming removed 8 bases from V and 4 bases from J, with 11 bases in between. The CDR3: CASQTGVYGYTF. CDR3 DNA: TGTGCCAGCCAGACAGGAGTCTATGGCTACACCTTC.

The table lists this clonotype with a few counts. The CDR3 region is CASSQVGSRQETQYF. The CDR3 DNA reads TGCGCCAGCAGCCAAGTAGGCAGCCGACAGGAGACCCAGTACTTC. V usage is TRBV4-1 and J usage is TRBJ2-5, with D tentatively TRBD1 (5 bases). This CDR3 spans 15 amino acids. Germline loops: CDR1 MGHRA, CDR2 YSYEKL. Between the trimmed V and J ends, which lost 1 base and 5 bases, there was a span of 14 bases.

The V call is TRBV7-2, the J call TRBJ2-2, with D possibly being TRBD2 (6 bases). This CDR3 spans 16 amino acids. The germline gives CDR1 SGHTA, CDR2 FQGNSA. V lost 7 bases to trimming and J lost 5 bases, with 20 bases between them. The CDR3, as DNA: TGTGCCAGCACCTCACCTAGGGCAGGACTAACCGGGGAGCTGTTTTTT. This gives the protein CASTSPRAGLTGELFF.

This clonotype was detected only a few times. The CDR3 sequence is CASSWGTSRNYEQYF. The CDR3 region has the DNA TGTGCCAGCAGCTGGGGGACTAGCCGAAACTACGAGCAGTACTTC. This chain joins TRBV7-9 and TRBJ2-1; 9 bases are a match to TRBD2. The last part of the DNA fits TRBJ2-7 better; the J call may be wrong. This CDR3 has 15 amino acids. Germline CDR1 is SEHNR and CDR2 is FQNEAQ (reference sequence).

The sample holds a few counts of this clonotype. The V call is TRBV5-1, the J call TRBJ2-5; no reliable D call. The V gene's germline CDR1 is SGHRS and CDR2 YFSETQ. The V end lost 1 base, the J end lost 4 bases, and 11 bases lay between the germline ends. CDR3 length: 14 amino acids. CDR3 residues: CASSLRPFTETQYF. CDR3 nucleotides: TGCGCCAGCAGCTTGAGACCTTTCACAGAGACCCAGTACTTC.

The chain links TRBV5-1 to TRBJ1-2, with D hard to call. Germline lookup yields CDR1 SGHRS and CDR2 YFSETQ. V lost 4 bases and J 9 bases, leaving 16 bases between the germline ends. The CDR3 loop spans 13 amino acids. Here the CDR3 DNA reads TGCGCCAGCAGCCCGGATAATGGCTCACGCTACACCTTC. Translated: CASSPDNGSRYTF.

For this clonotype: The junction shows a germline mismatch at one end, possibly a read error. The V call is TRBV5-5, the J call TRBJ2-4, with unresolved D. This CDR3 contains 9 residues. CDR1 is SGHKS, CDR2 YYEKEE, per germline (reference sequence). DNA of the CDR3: TGTGCCAGCAGCTTGTTTGGGCACTTC. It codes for CASSLFGHF.

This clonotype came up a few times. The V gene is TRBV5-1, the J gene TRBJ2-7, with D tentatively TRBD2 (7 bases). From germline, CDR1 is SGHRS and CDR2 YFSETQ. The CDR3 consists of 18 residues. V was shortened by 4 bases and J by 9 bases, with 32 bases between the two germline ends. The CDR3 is CASSPGQGPGLPPLGQYF. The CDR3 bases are TGCGCCAGCAGCCCGGGACAAGGACCGGGACTACCTCCCCTAGGGCAGTACTTC.

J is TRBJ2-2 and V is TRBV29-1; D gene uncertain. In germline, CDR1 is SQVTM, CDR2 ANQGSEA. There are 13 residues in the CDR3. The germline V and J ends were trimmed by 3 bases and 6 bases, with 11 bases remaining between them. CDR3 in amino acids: CSVDGLHPGELFF. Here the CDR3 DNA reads TGCAGCGTTGATGGGCTACACCCCGGGGAGCTGTTTTTT.